The T cell receptor (beta chain) under discussion was sequenced for a study of OX40 agonist ivuxolimab in advanced cancers. TCRdb's copy holds only in-frame clones and misses some; the assay was immunoSEQ multiplex PCR. Here the sample spans 20,000 to 25,000 clones, 88% being singletons. Study-wide points: It was also the case that some nonresponders had low normalized T-cell clonal expansion.

Worth noting for this clone: Its antigen is undetermined.

Trimming cost V 4 bases and J 5 bases; bases outside gene matches: 2. Germline CDR1 MNHEY, CDR2 SVGAGI. This CDR3 comprises 14 residues. This sequence was found in an adult with an advanced solid tumor such as melanoma, head and neck, liver or kidney cancer. The sample here was CD4+ or CD8+ T cells sorted from blood, taken in a trial of the OX40 agonist ivuxolimab. The chain couples TRBV6-5 to TRBJ2-1; TRBD2 agrees at 10 bases. This CDR3 reads CASSWSGGDNEQFF. The CDR3 nucleotides read TGTGCCAGCAGTTGGAGCGGGGGGGACAATGAGCAGTTCTTC.